This record looks at one T cell receptor (beta chain) sequence and its context. The antigen is unknown. Roughly 2 micrograms of genomic DNA from cryopreserved PBMCs went into TCR beta libraries. Some clones are missing from TCRdb's copy, which holds only in-frame ones; the method was immunoSEQ multiplex PCR. There are around 25,000 clones in the sample; 55% to 70% occur only once, and 45% to 60% lies in the top ten. The data were taken from a study of cytotoxic CD8 clonotypes in ibrutinib-treated CLL. Background on the study: Specimens for response were gathered following a median around eleven months of therapy, spanning 6 to 36.

This CDR3 has 13 residues. The V gene lost 5 bases and the J gene lost 1 base, with 9 bases spanning the gap. Per germline, CDR1 MNHEY and CDR2 SMNVEV (reference sequence). Study-level findings and limits: Ibrutinib response saw clonality rise, and progression saw it return toward baseline. Clonality measured at baseline exceeded age-matched healthy donors, tracking circulating CD8+ T-cell counts.

The receptor comes from a human donor with chronic lymphocytic leukemia. This material consisted of PBMCs, taken at disease progression, from a patient treated with ibrutinib. V gene TRBV27 combines with J gene TRBJ2-7, with a tentative D call TRBD2 (6 bases). This CDR3 is CASSRGVSYEQYF. The DNA for the CDR3 is TGTGCCAGCAGTCGCGGGGTTTCCTACGAGCAGTACTTC.